Given below is one TCR beta chain in context. This CDR3 region has 12 residues. The germline CDR1 and CDR2 sequences are MDHEN and SYDVKM. The V gene lost 4 bases and the J gene lost 3 bases, with 7 bases spanning the gap. This entry comes from a study of T cell responses to AZD1222 COVID-19 vaccine. The data were produced by immunoSEQ multiplex PCR, yet TCRdb's version contains in-frame clones alone and is incomplete. This sample carries approximately 180,000 clones, roughly 87% of them seen once, and the ten largest clones take 2.6%. Sequenced material: peripheral blood, taken on day 0 of AZD1222 vaccination. The sequence was obtained from an adult in good health. The V gene is TRBV28, the J gene TRBJ2-7, with D tentatively TRBD2 (5 bases). The CDR3 DNA is TGTGCCAGCAGTTCCGGACTCTACGAGCAGTACTTC. Amino acids: CASSSGLYEQYF.